Detailed here is one T cell receptor (beta chain). Sequencing was performed with immunoSEQ multiplex PCR; in TCRdb, only in-frame clones are kept and a portion is missing. The table includes approximately 92,000 clones, roughly 93% detected once. V was trimmed by 3 bases and J by 8 bases, leaving 17 bases between them. CDR1 MNHEY and CDR2 SMNVEV come from the germline V gene (reference sequence). This CDR3 comprises 15 residues. The data were obtained in a study of control samples from healthy donors and cancer patients. The sequenced sample consisted of blood. The clonotype was recovered from a woman in her thirties in good health. The V gene is TRBV27, the J gene TRBJ2-1, with a weak D call TRBD1 (5 bases). CDR3 amino acids: CASSFLSVQGHEQFF. CDR3 DNA: TGTGCCAGCAGTTTTTTAAGTGTTCAGGGTCATGAGCAGTTCTTC.